This T cell receptor beta chain was sequenced for a study of OX40 agonist ivuxolimab in advanced cancers. Study-level background: Patients in the trial were receiving intravenous ivuxolimab every 2 weeks, at doses of 0.01 to 10 mg/kg.

Assay used: immunoSEQ multiplex PCR; TCRdb lists only in-frame clones, some missing. The sample lists some 98,000 clones; about 92% were seen once. The length of the CDR3 is 13 residues. Trimming took off 10 bases at V and 9 bases at J, with 19 bases between the two ends. Germline CDR1 and CDR2: LNHDA and SQIVND (reference sequence). This rearrangement joins TRBV19 to TRBJ1-5; D gene unclear. This specimen was CD4+ or CD8+ T cells sorted from blood, taken in a trial of the OX40 agonist ivuxolimab. This TCR was sampled from an adult with an advanced solid tumor such as melanoma, head and neck, liver or kidney cancer. CDR3 DNA sequence: TGTGCCACCTACGGGCTCACCGGCGGGCCCCAGCATTTT. Translated: CATYGLTGGPQHF.